This TCR beta chain was observed in a study of T cell repertoires in cytomegalovirus infection (dated by TCRdb to between 2017 and 2020). Study-wide context: Donor HLA type was relevant to the analysis, as public TCR beta signatures indicated carriage of CMV infection together with the matching HLA type.

This clonotype was counted only a few times. Its binding antigen is unknown. Per-base qualities were not stored, and no clone one base away is much larger. The CDR3 runs 13 residues from the cysteine to the phenylalanine. CDR3 DNA only is kept here, 39 bases in frame from base 1. V lost 5 bases and J lost 3 bases; the stretch between them is 10 bases long. CDR1 LGHNT and CDR2 FRNRAP are derived from the germline V gene. The sequencer listed for this sample is Illumina HiSeq 1500. TCRdb took the public reads, trimmed them with fastp at Q25, ran MiXCR for clone calling and kept in-frame beta chains. A single entry per CDR3 protein holds the most common genes and DNA from its merged rows. This sample is represented by approximately 630,000 distinct CDR3 sequences; more than 20% of them were singletons. The ten most abundant clones make up approximately 8.2% of the sample. Overall results and qualifications from the work: In both this cohort and an independent roughly 350-donor cohort, the cumulative frequency of public TCR beta family members distinguished carriers of CMV infection plus the relevant HLA type. The ex vivo response was dominated by HLA-C-restricted CMV-specific TCR beta clonotypes, which also provided the single most frequent clonotype in two of eight donors.

The TCR sequence derives from a human donor in good health (CMV status not recorded). Some clones in this sample may be carry-over from other donors' samples. The V and J segments used are TRBV12-5 and TRBJ1-2; no D gene is confidently identified. The sample consisted of CD8+ T cells from PBMCs. For the CDR3, the sequence is CASGPGLDYGYTF. The DNA sequence follows: TGTGCTAGTGGTCCGGGCTTGGACTATGGCTACACCTTC.